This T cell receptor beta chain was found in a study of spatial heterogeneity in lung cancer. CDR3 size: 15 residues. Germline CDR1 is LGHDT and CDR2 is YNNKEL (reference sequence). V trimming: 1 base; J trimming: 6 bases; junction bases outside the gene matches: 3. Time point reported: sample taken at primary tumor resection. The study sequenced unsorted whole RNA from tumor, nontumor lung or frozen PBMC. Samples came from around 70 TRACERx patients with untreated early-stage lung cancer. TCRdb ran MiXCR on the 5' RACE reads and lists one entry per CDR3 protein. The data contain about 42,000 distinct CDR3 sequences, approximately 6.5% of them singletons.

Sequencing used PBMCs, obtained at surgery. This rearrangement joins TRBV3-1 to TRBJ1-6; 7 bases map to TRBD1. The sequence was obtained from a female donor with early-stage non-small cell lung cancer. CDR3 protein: CASSQGRDSNSPLHF. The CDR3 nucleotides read TGTGCCAGCAGCCAAGGTCGGGACAGTAATTCACCCCTCCACTTT.